This passage covers 2 T cell receptor beta chains from one sample sequenced in a study of cytomegalovirus exposure and HLA in healthy donors. This table comes from immunoSEQ multiplex PCR, and its TCRdb copy is limited to in-frame clones, with some not included. This sample carries 300,000 to 450,000 clones, approximately 90% of them seen once, and the ten largest clones take 0.65% to 0.95%. The sequencing sample was made of PBMCs. These receptors were obtained from a woman under 30 in good health and CMV-seronegative.

This chain joins TRBV28 and TRBJ2-7, with 7 positions matching TRBD1. CDR3 length equals 12 residues. Trimming removed 5 bases from V and 6 bases from J; junction bases left unmatched: 4. Germline V gene sequence: CDR1 MDHEN, CDR2 SYDVKM. The CDR3 bases are TGTGCCAGCAGTCAAAGGGGGCTCGAGCAGTACTTC. Translating it yields CASSQRGLEQYF. Based on the CDR3 plus reference TRBV28 and TRBJ2-7, the full variable domain is DVKVTQSSRYLVKRTGEKVFLECVQDMDHENMFWYRQDPGLGLRLIYFSYDVKMKEKGDIPEGYSVSREKKERFSLILESASTNQTSMYLCASSQRGLEQYFGPGTRLTVT.

The V gene is TRBV19, the J gene TRBJ1-5; 8 nucleotides line up with TRBD1. V dropped 2 bases and J dropped 3; count of bases not matched to a gene: 6. CDR3 length: 16 residues. The V gene's germline CDR1 is LNHDA and CDR2 SQIVND (reference sequence). The CDR3 protein is CASSIRTGGLNQPQHF. The CDR3 bases are TGTGCCAGTAGTATACGTACAGGGGGGCTCAATCAGCCCCAGCATTTT. Filled out from reference TRBV19 and TRBJ1-5, the complete variable domain reads DGGITQSPKYLFRKEGQNVTLSCEQNLNHDAMYWYRQDPGQGLRLIYYSQIVNDFQKGDIAEGYSVSREKKESFPLTVTSAQKNPTAFYLCASSIRTGGLNQPQHFGDGTRLSIL.